In its sample, the clone carrying this TCR beta chain was seen many times. The data derive from a study of Graves' ophthalmopathy and Graves' hyperthyroidism. TCR beta CDR3 amplification used RNA transcripts. The authors performed first-round RT-PCR with HTBI primers and then a second-round multiplex PCR. TCRdb fed the multiplex PCR reads into MiXCR, producing one record per CDR3 protein. The sample records about 370,000 distinct CDR3 sequences, 15% to 20% being singletons. Specimen: peripheral blood. The source of this sequence is an adult woman with stable Graves' hyperthyroidism.

This CDR3 reads CSVDWAGEVYGYTF. The CDR3 DNA reads TGCAGCGTTGATTGGGCAGGGGAGGTGTATGGCTACACCTTC. V gene TRBV29-1 combines with J gene TRBJ1-2; D is possibly TRBD1 (6 bases). The V end lost 3 bases, the J end lost 5 bases, and 16 bases lay between the germline ends. The CDR3 totals 14 residues. Germline CDR1 and CDR2: SQVTM and ANQGSEA.